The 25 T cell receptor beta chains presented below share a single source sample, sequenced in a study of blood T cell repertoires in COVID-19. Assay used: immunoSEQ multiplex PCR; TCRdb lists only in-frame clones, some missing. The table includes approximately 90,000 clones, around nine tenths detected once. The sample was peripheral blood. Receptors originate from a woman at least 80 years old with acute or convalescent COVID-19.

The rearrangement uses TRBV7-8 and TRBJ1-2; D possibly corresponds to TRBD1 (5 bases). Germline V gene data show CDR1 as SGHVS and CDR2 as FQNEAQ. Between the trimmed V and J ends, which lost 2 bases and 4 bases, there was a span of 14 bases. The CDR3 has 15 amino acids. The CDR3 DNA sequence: TGTGCCAGCAGCTTACGGGCAGGGAAGGGCTATGGCTACACCTTC. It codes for CASSLRAGKGYGYTF.

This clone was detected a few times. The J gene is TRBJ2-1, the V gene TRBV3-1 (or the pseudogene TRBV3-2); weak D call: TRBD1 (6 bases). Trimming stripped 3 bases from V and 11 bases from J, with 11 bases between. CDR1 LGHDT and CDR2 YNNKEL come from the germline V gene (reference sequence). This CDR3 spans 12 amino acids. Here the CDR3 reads CASSHPTGQQFF. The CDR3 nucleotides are TGTGCCAGCAGCCACCCGACAGGTCAGCAGTTCTTC.

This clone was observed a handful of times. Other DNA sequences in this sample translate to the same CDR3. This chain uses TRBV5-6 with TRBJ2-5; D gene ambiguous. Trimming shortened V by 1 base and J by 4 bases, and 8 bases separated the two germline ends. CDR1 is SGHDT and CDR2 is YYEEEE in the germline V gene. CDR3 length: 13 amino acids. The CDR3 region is CASSLSSGETQYF. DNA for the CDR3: TGTGCCAGCAGCTTGTCGAGTGGAGAGACCCAGTACTTC.

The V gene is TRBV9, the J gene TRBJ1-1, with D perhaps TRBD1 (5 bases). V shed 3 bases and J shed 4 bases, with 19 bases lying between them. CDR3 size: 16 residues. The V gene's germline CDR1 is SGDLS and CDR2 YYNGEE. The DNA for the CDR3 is TGTGCCAGCAGCGGGGGGAAGCGTATCGGGAGCACTGAAGCTTTCTTT. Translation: CASSGGKRIGSTEAFF.

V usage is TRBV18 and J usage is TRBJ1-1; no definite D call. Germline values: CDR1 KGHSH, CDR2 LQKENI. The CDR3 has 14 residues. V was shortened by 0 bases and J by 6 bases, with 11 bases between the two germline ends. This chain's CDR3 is CASSPPGRVAEAFF. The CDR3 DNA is TGTGCCAGCTCACCACCGGGGAGGGTCGCTGAAGCTTTCTTT.

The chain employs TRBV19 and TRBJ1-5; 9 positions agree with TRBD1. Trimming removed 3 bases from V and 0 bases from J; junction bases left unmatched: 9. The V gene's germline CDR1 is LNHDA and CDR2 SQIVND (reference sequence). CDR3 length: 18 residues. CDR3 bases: TGTGCCAGTAGTATCCTCGGACAGGGGAGGTATAGCAATCAGCCCCAGCATTTT. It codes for CASSILGQGRYSNQPQHF.

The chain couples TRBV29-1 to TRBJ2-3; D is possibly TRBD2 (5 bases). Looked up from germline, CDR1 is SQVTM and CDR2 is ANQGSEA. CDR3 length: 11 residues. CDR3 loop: CSFLRADTQYF. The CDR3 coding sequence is TGCAGTTTCCTGAGGGCAGATACGCAGTATTTT.

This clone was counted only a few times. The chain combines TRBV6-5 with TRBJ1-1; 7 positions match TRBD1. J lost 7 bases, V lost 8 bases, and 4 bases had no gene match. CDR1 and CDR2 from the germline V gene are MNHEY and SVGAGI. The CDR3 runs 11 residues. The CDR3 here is CASRNRGEAFF. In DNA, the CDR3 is TGTGCCAGCCGCAACAGGGGTGAAGCTTTCTTT.

CDR3 coding DNA: TGTGCCAGCAGGGGCCCCAAGCCACCCCTCCACTTT. Its translation is CASRGPKPPLHF. This rearrangement joins TRBV28 to TRBJ1-6, with no clear D. Trimming stripped 6 bases from V and 11 bases from J, with 11 bases between. Germline assignment: CDR1 MDHEN and CDR2 SYDVKM. The CDR3 consists of 12 residues.

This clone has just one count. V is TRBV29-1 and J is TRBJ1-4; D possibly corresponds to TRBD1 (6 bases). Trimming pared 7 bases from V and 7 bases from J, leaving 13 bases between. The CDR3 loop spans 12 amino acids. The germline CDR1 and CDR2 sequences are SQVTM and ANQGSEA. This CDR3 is CSGRGGREKLFF. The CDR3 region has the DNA TGCAGCGGCCGGGGGGGGCGTGAAAAACTGTTTTTT.

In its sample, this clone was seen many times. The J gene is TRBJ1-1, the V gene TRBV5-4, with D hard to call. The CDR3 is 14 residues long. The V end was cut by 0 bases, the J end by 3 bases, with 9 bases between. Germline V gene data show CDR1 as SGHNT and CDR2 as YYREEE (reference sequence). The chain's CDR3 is CASSLDLSDTEAFF. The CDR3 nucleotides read TGTGCCAGCAGCTTGGACCTTTCGGACACTGAAGCTTTCTTT.

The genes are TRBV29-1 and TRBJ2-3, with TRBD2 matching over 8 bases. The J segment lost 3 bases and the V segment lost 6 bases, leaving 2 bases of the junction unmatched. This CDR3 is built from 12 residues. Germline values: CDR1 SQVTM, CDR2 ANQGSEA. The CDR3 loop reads CSVSGGTDTQYF. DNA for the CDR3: TGCAGCGTGAGCGGGGGAACAGATACGCAGTATTTT.

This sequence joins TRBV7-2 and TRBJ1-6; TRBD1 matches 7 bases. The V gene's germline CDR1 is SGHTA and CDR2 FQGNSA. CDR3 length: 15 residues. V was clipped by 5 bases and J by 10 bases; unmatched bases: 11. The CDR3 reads CASSPPTGRGSPLHF. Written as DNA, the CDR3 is TGTGCCAGCAGCCCTCCGACAGGGAGAGGGTCACCCCTCCACTTT.

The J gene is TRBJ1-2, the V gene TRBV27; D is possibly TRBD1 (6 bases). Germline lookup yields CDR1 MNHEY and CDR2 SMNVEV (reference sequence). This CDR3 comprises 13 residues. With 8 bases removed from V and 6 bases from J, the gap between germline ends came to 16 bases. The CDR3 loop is CASAGAKSNGYTF. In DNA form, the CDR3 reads TGTGCCAGCGCAGGGGCTAAGTCGAATGGCTACACCTTC.

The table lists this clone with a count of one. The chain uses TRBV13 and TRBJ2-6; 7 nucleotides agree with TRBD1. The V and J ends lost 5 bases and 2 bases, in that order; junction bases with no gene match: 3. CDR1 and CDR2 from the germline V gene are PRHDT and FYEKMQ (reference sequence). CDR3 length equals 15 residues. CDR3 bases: TGTGCCAGCAGCCCCACAGGGGCTGGGGCCAACGTCCTGACTTTC. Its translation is CASSPTGAGANVLTF.

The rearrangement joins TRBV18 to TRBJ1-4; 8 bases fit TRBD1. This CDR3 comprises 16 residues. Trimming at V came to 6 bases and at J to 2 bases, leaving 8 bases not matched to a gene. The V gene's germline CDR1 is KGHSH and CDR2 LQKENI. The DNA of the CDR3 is TGTGCCAGCTCCCCCGGGACAGGAAAGACTAATGAAAAACTGTTTTTT. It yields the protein CASSPGTGKTNEKLFF.

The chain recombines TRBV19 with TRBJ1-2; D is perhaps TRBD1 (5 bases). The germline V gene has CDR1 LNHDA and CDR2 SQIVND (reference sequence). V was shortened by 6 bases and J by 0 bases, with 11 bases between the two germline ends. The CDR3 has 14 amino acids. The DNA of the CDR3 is TGTGCCAGTAGGGCAGGGTGGACTAACTATGGCTACACCTTC. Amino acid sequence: CASRAGWTNYGYTF. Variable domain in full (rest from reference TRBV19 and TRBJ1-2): DGGITQSPKYLFRKEGQNVTLSCEQNLNHDAMYWYRQDPGQGLRLIYYSQIVNDFQKGDIAEGYSVSREKKESFPLTVTSAQKNPTAFYLCASRAGWTNYGYTFGSGTRLTVV.

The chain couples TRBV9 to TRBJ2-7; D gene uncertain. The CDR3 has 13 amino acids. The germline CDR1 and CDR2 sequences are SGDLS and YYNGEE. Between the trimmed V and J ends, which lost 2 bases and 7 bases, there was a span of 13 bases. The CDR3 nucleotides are TGTGCCAGCAGCGTGACAACGACCGGAGAGCAGTACTTC. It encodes CASSVTTTGEQYF.

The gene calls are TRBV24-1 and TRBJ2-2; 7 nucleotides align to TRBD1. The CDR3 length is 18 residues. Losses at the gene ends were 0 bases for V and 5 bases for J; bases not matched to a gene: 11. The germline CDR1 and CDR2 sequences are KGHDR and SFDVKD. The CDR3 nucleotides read TGTGCCACCAGTGATTTGCCAAGGGGGCAGGGCGGGACCGGGGAGCTGTTTTTT. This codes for CATSDLPRGQGGTGELFF.

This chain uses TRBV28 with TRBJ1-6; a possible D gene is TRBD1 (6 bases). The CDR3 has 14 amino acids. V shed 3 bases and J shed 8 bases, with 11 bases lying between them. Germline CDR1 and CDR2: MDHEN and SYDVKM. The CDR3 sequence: CASSFWGRHSPLHF. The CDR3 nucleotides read TGTGCCAGCAGTTTTTGGGGGCGCCATTCACCCCTCCACTTT.

The CDR3 nucleotides read TGTGCCAGCAGCGTCATCCTAGTCCCACCCGATACGCAGTATTTT. This encodes CASSVILVPPDTQYF. This rearrangement joins TRBV7-9 to TRBJ2-3; D is uncertain. With 5 bases removed from V and 6 bases from J, the gap between germline ends came to 18 bases. This CDR3 comprises 15 residues. Germline CDR1 SEHNR, CDR2 FQNEAQ (reference sequence).

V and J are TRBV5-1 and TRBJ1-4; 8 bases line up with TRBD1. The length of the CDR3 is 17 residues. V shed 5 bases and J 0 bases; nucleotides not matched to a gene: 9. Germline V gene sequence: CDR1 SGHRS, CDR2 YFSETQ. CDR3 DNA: TGCGCCAGCAGGATCGGACAGGGAACCCCAACTAATGAAAAACTGTTTTTT. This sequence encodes CASRIGQGTPTNEKLFF.

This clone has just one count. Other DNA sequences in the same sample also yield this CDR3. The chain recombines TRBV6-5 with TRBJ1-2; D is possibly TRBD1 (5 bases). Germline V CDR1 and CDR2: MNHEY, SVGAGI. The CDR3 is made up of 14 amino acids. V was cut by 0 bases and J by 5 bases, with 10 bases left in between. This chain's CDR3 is CASSYSSQVYGYTF. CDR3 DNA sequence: TGTGCCAGCAGTTACTCGTCACAGGTGTATGGCTACACCTTC.

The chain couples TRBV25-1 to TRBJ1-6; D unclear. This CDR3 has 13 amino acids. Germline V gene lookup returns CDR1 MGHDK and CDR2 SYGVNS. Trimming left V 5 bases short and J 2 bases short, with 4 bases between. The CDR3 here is CASSTAYNSPLHF. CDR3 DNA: TGTGCCAGCAGTACTGCCTATAATTCACCCCTCCACTTT.

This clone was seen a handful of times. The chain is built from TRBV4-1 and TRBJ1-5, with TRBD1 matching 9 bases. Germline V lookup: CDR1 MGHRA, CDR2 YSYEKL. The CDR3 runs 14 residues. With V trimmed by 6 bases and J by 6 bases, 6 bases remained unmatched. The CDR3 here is CASSPGTGPQPQHF. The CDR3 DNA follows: TGCGCCAGCAGTCCCGGGACAGGGCCTCAGCCCCAGCATTTT.